Listed below are T cell receptor beta chains from one sample, sequenced in a study of cytomegalovirus exposure and HLA in healthy donors. The method was immunoSEQ multiplex PCR; TCRdb's version includes in-frame clones alone and lacks a portion of them. The table includes about 79,000 clones, over 85% detected once. Sequenced input: PBMCs. The receptors were gathered from a woman aged 25 to 39 in good health and CMV-seronegative. Each CDR3 is given with its conserved first and last residue. D genes are given only for firm matches.

TRBD1,TRBV6-1,TRBJ1-5,TGTGCCAGCATCAGAGAGGGGGCTAGCAATCAGCCCCAGCATTTT,CASIREGASNQPQHF
.,TRBV6-5,TRBJ1-3,TGTGCCAGCAGTTACTCAGCAGGTTTCCCTGGAAACACCATATATTTT,CASSYSAGFPGNTIYF
TRBD1,TRBV18,TRBJ1-4,TGTGCCAGCTCGCCTAATGGGGGACAGCTTAATGAAAAACTGTTTTTT,CASSPNGGQLNEKLFF
.,TRBV4-3,TRBJ2-7,TGCGCCAGCAGCCAAGATGGCGAGGCTTCCGAGCAGTACTTC,CASSQDGEASEQYF
.,TRBV27,TRBJ1-5,TGTGCCAGCAGTTTAATAGGGGTGGATCAGCCCCAGCATTTT,CASSLIGVDQPQHF
TRBD1,TRBV7-6,TRBJ1-4,TGTGCCAGCAGCCAAGGGACAGCCCCTAATGAAAAACTGTTTTTT,CASSQGTAPNEKLFF
TRBD1,TRBV6-1,TRBJ1-5,TGTGCCAGCAGGGAACTTCTTGGACAGGGCACTATTAATCAGCCCCAGCATTTT,CASRELLGQGTINQPQHF
TRBD1,TRBV28,TRBJ1-2,TGTGCCAGCAGTTTAGGCTCGACAGGGGAAGGCTACACCTTC,CASSLGSTGEGYTF
.,TRBV30,TRBJ1-1,TGTGCCTGGAGTGTATTTGGACAGAACACTGAAGCTTTCTTT,CAWSVFGQNTEAFF
.,TRBV27,TRBJ2-7,TGTGCCAGCAGTTTCAAAGGGAGGTTTTCGGACGAGCAGTACTTC,CASSFKGRFSDEQYF